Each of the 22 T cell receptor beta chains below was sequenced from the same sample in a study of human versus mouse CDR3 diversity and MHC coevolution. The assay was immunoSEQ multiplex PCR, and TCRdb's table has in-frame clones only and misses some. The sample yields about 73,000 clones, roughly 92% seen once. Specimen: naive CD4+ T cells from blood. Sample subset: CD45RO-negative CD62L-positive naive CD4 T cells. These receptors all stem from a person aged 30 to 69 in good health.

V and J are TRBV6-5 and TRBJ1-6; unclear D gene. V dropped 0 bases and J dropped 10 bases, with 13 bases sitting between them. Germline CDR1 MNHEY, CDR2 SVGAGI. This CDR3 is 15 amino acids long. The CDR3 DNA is TGTGCCAGCAGTTACTCTGCGGGGATGTACTCACCCCTCCACTTT. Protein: CASSYSAGMYSPLHF.

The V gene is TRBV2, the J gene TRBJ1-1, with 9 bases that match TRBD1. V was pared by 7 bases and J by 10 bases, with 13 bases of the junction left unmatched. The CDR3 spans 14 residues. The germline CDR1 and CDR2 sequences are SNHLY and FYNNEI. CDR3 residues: CASTRDRESSGAFF. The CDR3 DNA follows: TGTGCCAGCACCAGGGACAGGGAGAGTTCGGGAGCTTTCTTT.

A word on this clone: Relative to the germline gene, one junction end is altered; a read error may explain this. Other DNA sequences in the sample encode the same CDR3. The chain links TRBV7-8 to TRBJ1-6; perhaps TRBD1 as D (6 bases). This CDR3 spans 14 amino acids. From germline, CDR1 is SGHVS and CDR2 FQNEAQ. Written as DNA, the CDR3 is TGTGCCAGCAGCCCGGGACACAATAATTCCCCCCTCCACTTT. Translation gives CASSPGHNNSPLHF.

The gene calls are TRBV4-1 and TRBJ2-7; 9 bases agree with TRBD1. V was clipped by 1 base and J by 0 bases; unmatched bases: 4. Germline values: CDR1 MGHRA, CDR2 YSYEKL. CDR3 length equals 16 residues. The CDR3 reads CASSQGQGVISYEQYF. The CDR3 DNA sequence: TGCGCCAGCAGCCAAGGACAGGGGGTCATCTCCTACGAGCAGTACTTC.

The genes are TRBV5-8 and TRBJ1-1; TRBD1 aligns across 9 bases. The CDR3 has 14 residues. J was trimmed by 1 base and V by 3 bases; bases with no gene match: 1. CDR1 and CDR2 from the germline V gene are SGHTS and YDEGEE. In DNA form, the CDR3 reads TGTGCCAGCAGCTGGGGACAGGGGAACACTGAAGCTTTCTTT. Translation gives CASSWGQGNTEAFF.

The CDR3 region is CSVAGTGELFF. The CDR3 DNA is TGCAGCGTGGCAGGGACCGGGGAGCTGTTTTTT. The rearrangement uses TRBV29-1 and TRBJ2-2, with D possibly being TRBD1 (5 bases). V was pared by 6 bases and J by 5 bases, with 7 bases between. This CDR3 spans 11 amino acids. The V gene's germline CDR1 is SQVTM and CDR2 ANQGSEA.

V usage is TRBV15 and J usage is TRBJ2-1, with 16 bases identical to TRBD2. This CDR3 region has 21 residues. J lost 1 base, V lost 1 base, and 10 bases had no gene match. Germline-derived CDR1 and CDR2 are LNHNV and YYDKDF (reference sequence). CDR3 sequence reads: CATSRVFTGTSGRGSYNEQFF. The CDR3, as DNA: TGTGCCACCAGCAGAGTCTTCACGGGGACTAGCGGGAGGGGGTCCTACAATGAGCAGTTCTTC. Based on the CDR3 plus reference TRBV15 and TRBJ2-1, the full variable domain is DAMVIQNPRYQVTQFGKPVTLSCSQTLNHNVMYWYQQKSSQAPKLLFHYYDKDFNNEADTPDNFQSRRPNTSFCFLDIRSPGLGDTAMYLCATSRVFTGTSGRGSYNEQFFGPGTRLTVL.

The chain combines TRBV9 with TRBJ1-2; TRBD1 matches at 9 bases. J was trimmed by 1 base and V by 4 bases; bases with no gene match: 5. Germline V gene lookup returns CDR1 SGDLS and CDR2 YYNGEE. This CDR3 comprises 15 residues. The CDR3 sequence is CASSLGQGGNYGYTF. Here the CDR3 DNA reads TGTGCCAGCAGCTTGGGACAGGGCGGTAACTATGGCTACACCTTC. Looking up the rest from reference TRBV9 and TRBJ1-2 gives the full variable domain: DSGVTQTPKHLITATGQRVTLRCSPRSGDLSVYWYQQSLDQGLQFLIQYYNGEERAKGNILERFSAQQFPDLHSELNLSSLELGDSALYFCASSLGQGGNYGYTFGSGTRLTVV.

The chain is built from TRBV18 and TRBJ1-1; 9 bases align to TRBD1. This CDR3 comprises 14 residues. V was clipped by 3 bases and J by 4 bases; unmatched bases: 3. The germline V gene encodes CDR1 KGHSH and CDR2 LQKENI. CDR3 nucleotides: TGTGCCAGCTCACCCAACAGGGGGCCCACTGAAGCTTTCTTT. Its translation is CASSPNRGPTEAFF. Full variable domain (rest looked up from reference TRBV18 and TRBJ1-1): NAGVMQNPRHLVRRRGQEARLRCSPMKGHSHVYWYRQLPEEGLKFMVYLQKENIIDESGMPKERFSAEFPKEGPSILRIQQVVRGDSAAYFCASSPNRGPTEAFFGQGTRLTVV.

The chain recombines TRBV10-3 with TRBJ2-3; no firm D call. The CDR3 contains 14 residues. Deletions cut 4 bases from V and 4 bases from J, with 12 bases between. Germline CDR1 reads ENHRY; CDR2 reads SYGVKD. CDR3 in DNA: TGTGCCATCAGTGGAGTCCGTGGAGCAGATACGCAGTATTTT. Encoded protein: CAISGVRGADTQYF.

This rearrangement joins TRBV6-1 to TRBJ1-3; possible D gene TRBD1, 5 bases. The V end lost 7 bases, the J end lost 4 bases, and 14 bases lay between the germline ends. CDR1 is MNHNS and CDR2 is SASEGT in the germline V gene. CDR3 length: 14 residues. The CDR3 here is CASTQDHRGNTIYF. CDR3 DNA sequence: TGTGCCAGCACCCAGGATCACAGGGGAAACACCATATATTTT.

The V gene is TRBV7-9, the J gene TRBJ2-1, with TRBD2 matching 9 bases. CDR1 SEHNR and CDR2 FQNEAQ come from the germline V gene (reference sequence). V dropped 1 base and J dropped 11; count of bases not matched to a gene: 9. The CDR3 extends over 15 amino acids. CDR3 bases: TGTGCCAGCAGCTTAGTTGGGACTAGCTCGGGTCAGCAGTTCTTC. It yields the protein CASSLVGTSSGQQFF.

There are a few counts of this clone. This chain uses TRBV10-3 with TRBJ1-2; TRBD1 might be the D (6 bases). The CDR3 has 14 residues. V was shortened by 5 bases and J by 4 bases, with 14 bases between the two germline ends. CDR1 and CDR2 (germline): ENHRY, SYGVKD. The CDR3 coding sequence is TGTGCCATCAGTCCGGGGTCAGGGGTCTATGGCTACACCTTC. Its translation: CAISPGSGVYGYTF.

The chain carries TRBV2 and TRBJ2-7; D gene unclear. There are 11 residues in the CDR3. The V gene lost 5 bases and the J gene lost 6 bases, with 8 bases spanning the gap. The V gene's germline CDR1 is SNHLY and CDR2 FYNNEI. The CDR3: CASSTMGEQYF. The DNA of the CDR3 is TGTGCCAGCAGTACTATGGGCGAGCAGTACTTC. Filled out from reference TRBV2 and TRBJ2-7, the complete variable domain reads EPEVTQTPSHQVTQMGQEVILRCVPISNHLYFYWYRQILGQKVEFLVSFYNNEISEKSEIFDDQFSVERPDGSNFTLKIRSTKLEDSAMYFCASSTMGEQYFGPGTRLTVT.

The CDR3 here is CASSPGLAGGPHEQYF. CDR3 coding DNA: TGCGCCAGCAGCCCGGGACTAGCGGGAGGGCCCCACGAGCAGTACTTC. The chain has TRBV5-1 and TRBJ2-7; TRBD2 matches at 16 bases. The J segment lost 5 bases and the V segment lost 4 bases, leaving 6 bases of the junction unmatched. The germline CDR1 and CDR2 sequences are SGHRS and YFSETQ. The CDR3 length is 16 residues.

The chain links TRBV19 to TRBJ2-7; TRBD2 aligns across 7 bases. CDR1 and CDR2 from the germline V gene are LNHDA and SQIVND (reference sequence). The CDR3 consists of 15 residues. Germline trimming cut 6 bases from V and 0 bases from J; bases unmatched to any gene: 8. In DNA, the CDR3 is TGTGCCAGTAGCAAAAGTAGCGGGCCCTCCTACGAGCAGTACTTC. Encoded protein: CASSKSSGPSYEQYF.

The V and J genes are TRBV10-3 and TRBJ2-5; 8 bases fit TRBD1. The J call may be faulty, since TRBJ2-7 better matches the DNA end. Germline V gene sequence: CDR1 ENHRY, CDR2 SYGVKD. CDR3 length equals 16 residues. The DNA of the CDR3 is TGTGCCATCAGTCTTATAGGGGACAGGAGAACCTACGAGCAGTACTTC. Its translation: CAISLIGDRRTYEQYF.

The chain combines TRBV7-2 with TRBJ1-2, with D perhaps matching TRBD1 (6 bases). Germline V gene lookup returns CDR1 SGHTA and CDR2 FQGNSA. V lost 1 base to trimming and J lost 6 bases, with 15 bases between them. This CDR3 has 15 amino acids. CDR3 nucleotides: TGTGCCAGCAGCTTAGTAGTGGGGACAATGGATGGCTACACCTTC. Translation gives CASSLVVGTMDGYTF.

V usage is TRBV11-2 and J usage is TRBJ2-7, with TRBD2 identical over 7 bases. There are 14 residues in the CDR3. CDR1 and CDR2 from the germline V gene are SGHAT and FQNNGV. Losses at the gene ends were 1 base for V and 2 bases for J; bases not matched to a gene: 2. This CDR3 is CASSLAGGAYEQYF. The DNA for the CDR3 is TGTGCCAGCAGCTTAGCGGGGGGTGCCTACGAGCAGTACTTC.

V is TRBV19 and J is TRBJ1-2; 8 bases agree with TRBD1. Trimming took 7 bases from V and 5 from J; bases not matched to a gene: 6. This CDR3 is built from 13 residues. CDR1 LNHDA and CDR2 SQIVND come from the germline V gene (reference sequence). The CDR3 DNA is TGTGCCAGTAACTCCCAGGGGGCTTATGGCTACACCTTC. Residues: CASNSQGAYGYTF.

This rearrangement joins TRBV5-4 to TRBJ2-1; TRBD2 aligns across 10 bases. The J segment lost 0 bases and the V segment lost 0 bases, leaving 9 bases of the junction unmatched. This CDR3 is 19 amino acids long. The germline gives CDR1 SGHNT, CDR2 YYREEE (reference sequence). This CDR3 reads CASSLGTSGLPSSYNEQFF. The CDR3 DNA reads TGTGCCAGCAGCTTGGGGACTAGCGGTCTTCCAAGCTCCTACAATGAGCAGTTCTTC.

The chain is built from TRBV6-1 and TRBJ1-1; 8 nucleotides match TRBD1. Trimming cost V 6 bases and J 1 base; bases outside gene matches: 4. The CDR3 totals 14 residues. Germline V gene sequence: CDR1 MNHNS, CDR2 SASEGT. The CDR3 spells CASSDRGWNTEAFF. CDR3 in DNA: TGTGCCAGCAGCGACAGGGGCTGGAACACTGAAGCTTTCTTT.